The T cell receptor beta chain described here comes from a study of memory CD8 T cells in hepatitis C reinfection (dated by TCRdb to 2015 to 2018). Looking at the study overall: Among the donors, three cleared two back-to-back HCV infections on their own, whereas two got rid of a primary infection but ended up chronically infected after reinfection. Between the late 2000s and the early 2010s, 5 or 6 reinfection cases with stored pre-reinfection samples were identified. Across an HCV reinfection episode in several donors, the study followed the TCR beta repertoire of virus-specific CD8 T cells over time. Late or post reinfection samples were obtained 12 to 24 weeks after detection of reinfection. An HCV reinfection was defined as a positive HCV RNA test that came after two negative tests taken at least 60 days apart. In the reinfection study, participants who had resolved a prior HCV infection were followed every 3 months. Summary of the overall study and its limitations: Because the study included only a few donors, definitive conclusions about public clonotypes linked to secondary clearance could not be reached.

Libraries were made using the immunoSEQ multiplex PCR assay. Genomic DNA was extracted from the sorted cells, and the TCR beta V, D and J regions were sequenced using the automated high-throughput method of Adaptive Biotechnologies. CDR3 regions were amplified with a two-step, bias-controlled multiplex PCR. An Illumina instrument was used to sequence the amplified TCR beta libraries. In the original analysis: Demultiplexed reads were processed to lower amplification and sequencing bias, and the IMGT database was used to assign CDR3 sequences to gene families. ImmunoSEQ software version 2.0 was used to analyze repertoire data. Out-of-frame sequences and sequences containing stop codons in the CDR3 were removed from the clonotype lists. Clonotypes with a frequency below 0.01% were excluded because such low-frequency clonotypes corresponded to less than one cell. Richness was computed as observed richness divided by input cell number, and evenness as Shannon entropy divided by log observed richness. Simpson diversity and Morisita-Horn overlap indices were used to quantify repertoire diversity and similarity between time points. Each clonotype was placed into one of four groups: dominant (>1%), sub-dominant (0.5-0.99%), low abundance (0.1-0.49%) or lowest abundance (<0.1%). A germline index was calculated as total CDR3 length minus total nucleotide additions, divided by total CDR3 length. TCRdb re-hosts the immuneACCESS table, in-frame sequences only. Its copies lack some clones; in the studies checked, an unresolved V gene accounts for under half of them, and the cause for the rest is not known. V, J and clone size were drawn from that table, and D and trimming were deduced from the DNA. A total of about 50,000 clones appear in this sample, nearly 90% of them only once. The ten largest make up around 0.7% of the sample.

Turning to this clone: There is no known antigen for this receptor. Base quality data are lacking; no much larger clone is found one base away.

Per the publication, the time point label means: late/post reinfection, 12 to 24 weeks after detection. TCR sequencing was performed on the sorted cells directly ex vivo, without any in vitro expansion beforehand. The donors were people who inject drugs and were enrolled in the Montreal Acute Hepatitis C Cohort Study (HEPCO) in Canada. As controls, total naive CD8 T cells, sorted as viable CD3+ CD8+ CD45RO-, were obtained from two donors at each of the three reinfection time points. Before sorting, cryopreserved peripheral blood mononuclear cells were thawed and used as the source for purifying CD8 T cells. The MACS CD8+ T cell Isolation Kit was used to enrich CD8 T cells by negative selection. Cells were sorted on a BD FACSAria II sorter running FACSDiva software, and FlowJo was used to analyze the data. Inclusive of the bounding cysteine and phenylalanine, the CDR3 is 14 residues long. CDR3 DNA only is kept here, 42 bases in frame from base 1. In the germline V gene (reference sequence), CDR1 corresponds to LNHDA and CDR2 to SQIVND. V and J are truncated by 5 bases and 6 bases respectively, leaving an intervening sequence of 15 bases.

Sequenced sample: naive CD8+ T cells sorted from blood. Interpreted using the paper, the cell subset or site label stands for: total naive CD8+CD45RO- T cells. Rearrangement joined TRBV19 to TRBJ2-3, with TRBD2 perhaps the D gene, on 5 matching bases. The sequence derives from a man younger than 35 with hepatitis C virus infection. The DNA sequence is given as TGTGCCAGTAGTGTGGTGGGAGTGGTTGATACGCAGTATTTT. Translated, it gives CASSVVGVVDTQYF.